The rows below give T cell receptor beta chains drawn from one sample of a study of chronic HIV infection and antiretroviral therapy. A single record per CDR3 protein comes from TCRdb applying MiXCR to the 5' RACE reads. There are 45,000 to 55,000 distinct CDR3 sequences in the sample; about 20% occur only once, and roughly 3% lies in the top ten. Sequencing input: peripheral blood. These receptors all come from an adult who had HIV and had not received antiretroviral therapy, or was an uninfected healthy control (not recorded which). The CDR3 runs from the conserved cysteine through the conserved F or W. The D gene is left open where the match is weak. Expanded clones are given a class, and other clones once, few, many or no size at all.

.,TRBV10-2,TRBJ1-1,.,TGCGCCAGCAGTGAAAACCGGCGTGAAGCTTTCTTT,CASSENRREAFF
.,TRBV29-1,TRBJ1-1,.,TGCAGCGTTGTGGGAAAACTTGGGACCACCCTGAACACTGAAGCTTTCTTT,CSVVGKLGTTLNTEAFF
TRBD2,TRBV4-2,TRBJ2-7,few,TGTGCCAGCAGCGAATTGGGACTAGCGGGAGTGGAGCAGTACTTC,CASSELGLAGVEQYF
TRBD1,TRBV18,TRBJ1-3,few,TGTGCCAGCTCACCTACCCGGGACAGTTACTCTGGAAACACCATATATTTT,CASSPTRDSYSGNTIYF
.,TRBV20-1,TRBJ1-2,.,TGCAGTGCTAGGTTCCGGGTGGGGGGCTACACCTTC,CSARFRVGGYTF
TRBD1,TRBV28,TRBJ2-7,.,TGTGCCAGCAGTTTATGGCCCCCGACAGGGTCCTACGAGCAGTACTTC,CASSLWPPTGSYEQYF
.,TRBV2,TRBJ2-3,few,TGTGCCAGCAGTGACCTAATTCAACTAACTAGCACAGATACGCAGTATTTT,CASSDLIQLTSTDTQYF
.,TRBV10-2,TRBJ2-7,.,TGCGCCAGCAAGGGGCGAACCTACGAGCAGTACTTC,CASKGRTYEQYF
TRBD1,TRBV28,TRBJ1-1,once,TGTGCCAGCAGTTTCTCCACGGACAGGGGCAGGGCTGAAGCTTTCTTT,CASSFSTDRGRAEAFF
.,TRBV11-2,TRBJ1-6,.,TGTGCCAGCAGCCCGGTCACTACCGGCTCACCCCTCCACTTT,CASSPVTTGSPLHF
TRBD2,TRBV24-1,TRBJ2-3,.,TGTGCCACCAGTGGTGGGACTACCAGCACAGATACGCAGTATTTT,CATSGGTTSTDTQYF
.,TRBV28,TRBJ2-5,many,TGTGCCAGCAGCCCCGTGAGAGCTCAAGAGACCCAGTACTTC,CASSPVRAQETQYF
.,TRBV29-1,TRBJ1-1,.,TGCAGCTTCGTGGAGCCTATTCGTACTGAAGCTTTCTTT,CSFVEPIRTEAFF
.,TRBV15,TRBJ2-1,.,TGTGCCACCAGTTCCCGCAGGGATGAGCAGTTCTTC,CATSSRRDEQFF
.,TRBV12-3/TRBV12-4,TRBJ2-7,.,TGTGCCAGCAGGGGGGAGATTTCGTACGAGCAGTACTTC,CASRGEISYEQYF
.,TRBV2,TRBJ1-6,.,TGTGCCAGCAGAACACTAGATTCACCCCTCCACTTT,CASRTLDSPLHF
TRBD2,TRBV3-1,TRBJ2-7,few,TGTGCCAGCAGCCACGGGACTAGGGAGCGCTACGAGCAGTACTTC,CASSHGTRERYEQYF
TRBD1,TRBV5-1,TRBJ1-2,.,TGCGCCAGCAGCTTGGGAACAGGGGTGAACTATGGCTACACCTTC,CASSLGTGVNYGYTF
TRBD2,TRBV5-1,TRBJ2-3,.,TGCGCCAGCAGCTACACTAGCGGGGGTGGAGATACGCAGTATTTT,CASSYTSGGGDTQYF
.,TRBV15,TRBJ1-3,.,TGTGCCACCAGCAGAGATCACAGTGGAAACACCATATATTTT,CATSRDHSGNTIYF
.,TRBV6-1,TRBJ2-5,.,TGTGCCAGCAGCGGCGGAGCCTCAGGGTCCCAGTACTTC,CASSGGASGSQYF
TRBD2,TRBV27,TRBJ2-7,few,TGTGCCAGCAGTTTTTTCGCGGGAGGGCCATGGCAGTACTTC,CASSFFAGGPWQYF
.,TRBV27,TRBJ2-3,.,TGTGCCAGCAGTTTGACACCGTTAAGCACAGATACGCAGTATTTT,CASSLTPLSTDTQYF
.,TRBV30,TRBJ2-7,few,TGTGCCTGGAAAGGGGCTAGCTGGACCTACGAGCAGTACTTC,CAWKGASWTYEQYF
.,TRBV10-2,TRBJ2-3,.,TGCGCCAGCGTTAGTATGGCGGGGAGCACAGATACGCAGTATTTT,CASVSMAGSTDTQYF
TRBD1,TRBV2,TRBJ1-5,.,TGTGCCAGCAGGGGACAGGGGGATTGGACGAAGCCCCAGCATTTT,CASRGQGDWTKPQHF
TRBD2,TRBV9,TRBJ2-3,.,TGTGCCAGCAGCCCCAGGCCAGCGGGAGGATATGATACGCAGTATTTT,CASSPRPAGGYDTQYF
.,TRBV4-1,TRBJ2-3,.,TGCGCCAGCAGCTTCCGGGCCGGGGTAGATACGCAGTATTTT,CASSFRAGVDTQYF
TRBD2,TRBV5-5,TRBJ2-5,few,TGTGCCAGCAGCTTGGAACTAGCGCGAGCGTCCCAAGAGACCCAGTACTTC,CASSLELARASQETQYF
.,TRBV27,TRBJ2-2,.,TGTGCCAGCACCATGTGGGGGACTTCGAACACCGGGGAGCTGTTTTTT,CASTMWGTSNTGELFF
TRBD1,TRBV28,TRBJ2-3,.,TGTGCCAGCAAACTAGCAGGGGGCGCAGATACGCAGTATTTT,CASKLAGGADTQYF
.,TRBV21-1,TRBJ2-7,many,TGTGCCAGCAGATGTGAGGTGGGCGGGAATCACTTC,CASRCEVGGNHF
.,TRBV3-1,TRBJ1-1,.,TGTGCCAGCAGCCGGGGCGGCCCAGGCACTGAAGCTTTCTTT,CASSRGGPGTEAFF
.,TRBV27,TRBJ1-1,few,TGTGCCAGCAGTTTCCACGCGTTAAGGACTGAAGCTTTCTTT,CASSFHALRTEAFF
TRBD1,TRBV5-1,TRBJ2-5,many,TGCGCCAGCACCCCTGGAGGACAGGGATGGGAGACCCAGTACTTC,CASTPGGQGWETQYF
.,TRBV28,TRBJ1-1,few,TGTGCCAGCAGTTCCCCTTCTTGGAACACTGCAGCTTTCTTT,CASSSPSWNTAAFF
.,TRBV29-1,TRBJ1-1,few,TGCAGCGCCGATGACTTCGGCACTGAAGCTTTCTTT,CSADDFGTEAFF
TRBD2,TRBV20-1,TRBJ2-7,few,TGCAGTGCAGATGGGACTAGCGGTACCTACGAGCAGTACTTC,CSADGTSGTYEQYF
.,TRBV6-2/TRBV6-3,TRBJ1-4,.,TGTGCCAGCATTGGGGGTCCCAGCAAGGAAAAACTGTTTTTT,CASIGGPSKEKLFF
.,TRBV28,TRBJ2-5,few,TGTGCCAGCAGTTTACGGCTAGCAGGTGGAGAGACCCAGTACTTC,CASSLRLAGGETQYF
.,TRBV10-3,TRBJ2-7,few,TGTGCCATCAGTGGGGGACACCTTAGGAGCTCCTACGAGCAGTACTTC,CAISGGHLRSSYEQYF
.,TRBV4-1,TRBJ2-2,few,TGCGCCAGCCAGAAAAGGAGGGACACCGGGGAGCTGTTTTTT,CASQKRRDTGELFF
.,TRBV18,TRBJ1-6,.,TGTGCCAGCTCACCGAGCCTTGGCAGGTCACCCCTCCACTTT,CASSPSLGRSPLHF
.,TRBV2,TRBJ2-1,few,TGTGCCAGCAGTGACAGATCAGACGGTAATGAGCAGTTCTTC,CASSDRSDGNEQFF
.,TRBV29-1,TRBJ1-1,few,TGCAGCGTTGGGAGTAGGGTGAACACTGAAGCTTTCTTT,CSVGSRVNTEAFF
.,TRBV29-1,TRBJ1-1,.,TGCAGCGGCTCCCAGGCGATGAACACTGAAGCTTTCTTT,CSGSQAMNTEAFF
.,TRBV28,TRBJ2-5,few,TGTGCCAGCAGTTTTCTCGGCCAAGAGACCCAGTACTTC,CASSFLGQETQYF
.,TRBV7-8,TRBJ2-3,few,TGTGCCAGCAGCTTAGCGAGTACAGGGAAGGAGTATTTT,CASSLASTGKEYF
TRBD2,TRBV5-1,TRBJ2-1,.,TGCGCCAGCAGCCCCGGGACTAGCGGGAGGTTGACCTACAATGAGCAGTTCTTC,CASSPGTSGRLTYNEQFF